This T cell receptor (beta chain) was sequenced in a study of cytomegalovirus exposure and HLA in healthy donors. Concerning this clone itself: No antigen is known for it.

13 Jbeta primers and 60 Vbeta primers were used for the PCR. TCRdb's table, derived via immunoSEQ multiplex PCR, lists solely in-frame clones and lacks some. This table holds 85,000 to 100,000 clones, approximately 81% found once. Findings of the study overall: CMV serostatus stood as the only immune exposure information on hand. Presence/absence comparisons presumed near-even sequencing depth among donors. Earlier results showed most TCR beta V segments being productive about 87% or about 30% of the time.

Looked up from germline, CDR1 is SQVTM and CDR2 is ANQGSEA. Trimming left V 1 base short and J 3 bases short, with 18 bases between. The CDR3 consists of 16 residues. Source material: PBMCs. This chain connects TRBV29-1 to TRBJ1-1; the D gene is possibly TRBD1 (5 bases). The clonotype was recovered from a male donor in good health and CMV-seropositive. The CDR3: CSVEADRQISYTEAFF. DNA of the CDR3: TGCAGCGTTGAAGCCGACAGACAAATTTCTTACACTGAAGCTTTCTTT.